This T cell receptor (beta chain) was identified in a study of CD8+ T cells in alopecia areata. Across the whole study: At a dose of 5 to 10 mg twice daily, oral tofacitinib was given to treated patients. Study outcomes and limitations: Relative to normal scalp, lesional scalp, especially alopecia totalis/universalis, showed higher clonality.

RNA was isolated and reverse transcribed to cDNA, the sequencing template. Only in-frame clones appear in the TCRdb table, and some are missing; sequencing was by immunoSEQ multiplex PCR. The sample yields 130,000 or so clones, about 46% seen once. Germline V gene data show CDR1 as MNHEY and CDR2 as SMNVEV (reference sequence). The CDR3 spans 14 residues. The V end was cut by 3 bases, the J end by 6 bases, with 12 bases between. With respect to this clone: What it binds is not known.

Both peripheral blood and punch biopsies of lesional scalp skin were obtained from patients who had alopecia areata. The sequences come from CD8+ T cells sorted from blood, collected at week 0. The J gene is TRBJ2-1, the V gene TRBV27; a possible D gene is TRBD2 (7 bases). This TCR was recovered from a human donor with alopecia areata. CDR3: CASSLGGGVNEQFF. The DNA of the CDR3 is TGTGCCAGCAGTTTGGGAGGGGGAGTCAATGAGCAGTTCTTC.